The T cell receptor (beta chain) under discussion was sequenced for a study of T-cell reconstitution after alpha-beta-depleted transplantation in children. Findings and caveats of the study: In patients about two months after transplant, alpha-beta T cells reportedly arose from several hundred expanded graft clones. By one year post-transplant, T-cell counts and diversity largely arose from T cells that were newly produced. Certain patients had high TCRbeta diversity at day 60, and it came from recipient T cells and thymic progenitors that survived.

In its sample, this clonotype was seen many times. Its antigen is undetermined. The TCRbeta library incorporated unique molecular identifiers. TCRdb used MiXCR to reprocess the PCR reads, holding one entry per CDR3 protein. Altogether almost 500,000 distinct CDR3 sequences are present, over 9.5% being singletons, with the ten largest covering about 2%. The ends were cut back, 0 bases at V and 5 bases at J, with 4 bases in the middle. In germline, CDR1 is DFQATT, CDR2 SNEGSKA (reference sequence). The CDR3 covers 11 residues. V gene TRBV20-1 combines with J gene TRBJ1-1, with no clear D. Here the sequenced sample was PBMCs, taken before TCRalphabeta/CD19-depleted stem cell transplant. The sequence was collected from a child aged 2 to 10 with inherited bone marrow failure, due to receive a stem cell transplant. The CDR3 reads CSARDKTEAFF. The CDR3, as DNA: TGCAGTGCTAGAGATAAGACTGAAGCTTTCTTT.